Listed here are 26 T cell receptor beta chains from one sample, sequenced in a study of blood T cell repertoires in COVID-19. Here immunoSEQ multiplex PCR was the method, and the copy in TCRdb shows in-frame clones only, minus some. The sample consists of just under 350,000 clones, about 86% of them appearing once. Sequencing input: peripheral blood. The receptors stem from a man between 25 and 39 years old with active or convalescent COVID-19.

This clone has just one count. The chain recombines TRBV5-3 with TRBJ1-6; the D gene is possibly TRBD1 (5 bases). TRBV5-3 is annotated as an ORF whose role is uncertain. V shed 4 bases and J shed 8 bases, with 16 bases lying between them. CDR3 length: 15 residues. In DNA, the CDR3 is TGTGCCAGAAGCGGACTACACGGGACGGATTCACCCCTCCACTTT. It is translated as CARSGLHGTDSPLHF.

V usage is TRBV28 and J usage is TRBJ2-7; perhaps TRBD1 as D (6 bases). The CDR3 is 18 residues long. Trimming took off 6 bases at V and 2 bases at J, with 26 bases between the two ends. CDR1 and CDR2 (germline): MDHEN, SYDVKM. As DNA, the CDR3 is TGTGCCAGCAGCGCTAATAAATGGGACACCCGGGGCCCCTACGAGCAGTACTTC. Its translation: CASSANKWDTRGPYEQYF.

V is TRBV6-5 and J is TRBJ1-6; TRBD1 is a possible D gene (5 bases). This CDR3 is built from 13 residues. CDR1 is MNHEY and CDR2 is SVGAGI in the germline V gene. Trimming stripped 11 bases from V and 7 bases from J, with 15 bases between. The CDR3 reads CAARAGGNSPLHF. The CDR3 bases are TGTGCCGCGAGGGCCGGGGGGAATTCACCCCTCCACTTT.

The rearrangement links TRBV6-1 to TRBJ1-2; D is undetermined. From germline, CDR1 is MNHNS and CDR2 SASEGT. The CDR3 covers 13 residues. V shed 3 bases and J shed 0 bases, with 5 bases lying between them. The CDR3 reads CASSETTNYGYTF. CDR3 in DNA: TGTGCCAGCAGTGAGACAACTAACTATGGCTACACCTTC.

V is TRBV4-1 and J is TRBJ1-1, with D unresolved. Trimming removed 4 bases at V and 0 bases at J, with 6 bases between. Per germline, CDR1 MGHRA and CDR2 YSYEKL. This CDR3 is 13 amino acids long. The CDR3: CASSRSLNTEAFF. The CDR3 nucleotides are TGCGCCAGCAGCCGAAGCCTGAACACTGAAGCTTTCTTT.

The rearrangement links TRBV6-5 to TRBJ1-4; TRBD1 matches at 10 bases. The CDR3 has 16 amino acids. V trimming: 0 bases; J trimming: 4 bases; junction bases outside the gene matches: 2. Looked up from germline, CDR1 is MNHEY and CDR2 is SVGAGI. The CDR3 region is CASSYSGQGFNEKLFF. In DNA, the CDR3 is TGTGCCAGCAGTTACTCGGGACAGGGGTTTAATGAAAAACTGTTTTTT.

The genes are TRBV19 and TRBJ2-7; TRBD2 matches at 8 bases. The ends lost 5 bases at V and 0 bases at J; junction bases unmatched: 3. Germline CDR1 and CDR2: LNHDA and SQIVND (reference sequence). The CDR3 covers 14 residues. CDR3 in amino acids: CASSYGTSSYEQYF. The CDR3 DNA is TGTGCCAGTAGTTACGGGACTAGCTCCTACGAGCAGTACTTC.

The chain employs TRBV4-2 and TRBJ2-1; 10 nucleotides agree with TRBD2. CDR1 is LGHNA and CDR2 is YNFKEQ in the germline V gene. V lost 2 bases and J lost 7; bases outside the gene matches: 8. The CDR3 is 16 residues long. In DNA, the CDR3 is TGTGCCAGCAGCCAACAAAGCGGGAGGGCGACAAATGAGCAGTTCTTC. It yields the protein CASSQQSGRATNEQFF.

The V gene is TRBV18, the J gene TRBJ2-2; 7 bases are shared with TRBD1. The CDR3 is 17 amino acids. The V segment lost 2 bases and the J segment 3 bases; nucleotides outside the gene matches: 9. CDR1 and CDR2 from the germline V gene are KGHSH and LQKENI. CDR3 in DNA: TGTGCCAGCTCACCATCCTCAGGGGGAGCTGACACCGGGGAGCTGTTTTTT. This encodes CASSPSSGGADTGELFF. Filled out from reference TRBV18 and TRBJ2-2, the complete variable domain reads NAGVMQNPRHLVRRRGQEARLRCSPMKGHSHVYWYRQLPEEGLKFMVYLQKENIIDESGMPKERFSAEFPKEGPSILRIQQVVRGDSAAYFCASSPSSGGADTGELFFGEGSRLTVL.

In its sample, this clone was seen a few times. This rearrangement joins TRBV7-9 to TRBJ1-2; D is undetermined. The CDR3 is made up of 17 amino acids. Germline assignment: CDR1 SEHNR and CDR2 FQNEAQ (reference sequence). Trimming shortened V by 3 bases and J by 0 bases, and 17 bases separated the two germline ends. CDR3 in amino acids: CASSFGGGTLANYGYTF. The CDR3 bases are TGTGCCAGCAGCTTTGGAGGCGGCACGCTAGCTAACTATGGCTACACCTTC.

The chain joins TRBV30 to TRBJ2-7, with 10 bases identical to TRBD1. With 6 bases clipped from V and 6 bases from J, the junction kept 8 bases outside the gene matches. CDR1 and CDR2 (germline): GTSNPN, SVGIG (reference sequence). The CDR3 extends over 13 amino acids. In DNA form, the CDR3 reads TGTGCCTGCATTGGGACAGGGGTTGGCGAGCAGTACTTC. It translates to CACIGTGVGEQYF.

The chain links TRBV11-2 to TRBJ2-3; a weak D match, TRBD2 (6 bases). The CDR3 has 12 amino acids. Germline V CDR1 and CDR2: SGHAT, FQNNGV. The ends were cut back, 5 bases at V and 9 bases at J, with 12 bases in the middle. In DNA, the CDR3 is TGTGCCAGCAGCCCGTCGGGGGAGACGCAGTATTTT. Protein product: CASSPSGETQYF.

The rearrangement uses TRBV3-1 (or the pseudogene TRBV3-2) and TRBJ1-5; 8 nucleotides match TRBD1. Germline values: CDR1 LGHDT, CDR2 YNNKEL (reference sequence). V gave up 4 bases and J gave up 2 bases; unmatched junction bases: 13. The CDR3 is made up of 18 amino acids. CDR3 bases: TGTGCCAGCAGCCGGGGGGCAGGGGGCTCCCTTGGCAATCAGCCCCAGCATTTT. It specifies CASSRGAGGSLGNQPQHF.

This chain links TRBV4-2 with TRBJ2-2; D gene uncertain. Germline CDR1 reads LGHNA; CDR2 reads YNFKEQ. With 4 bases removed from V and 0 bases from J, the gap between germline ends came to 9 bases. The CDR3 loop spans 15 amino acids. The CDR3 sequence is CASSPWAANTGELFF. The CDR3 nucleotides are TGTGCCAGCAGCCCGTGGGCTGCGAACACCGGGGAGCTGTTTTTT.

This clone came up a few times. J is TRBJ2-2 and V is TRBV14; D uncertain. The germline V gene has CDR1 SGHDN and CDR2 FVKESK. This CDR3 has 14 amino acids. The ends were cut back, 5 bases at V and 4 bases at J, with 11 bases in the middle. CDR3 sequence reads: CASSSDFVTGELFF. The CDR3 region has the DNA TGTGCCAGCAGCTCCGACTTCGTCACCGGGGAGCTGTTTTTT. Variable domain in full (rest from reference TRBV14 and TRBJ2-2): EAGVTQFPSHSVIEKGQTVTLRCDPISGHDNLYWYRRVMGKEIKFLLHFVKESKQDESGMPNNRFLAERTGGTYSTLKVQPAELEDSGVYFCASSSDFVTGELFFGEGSRLTVL.

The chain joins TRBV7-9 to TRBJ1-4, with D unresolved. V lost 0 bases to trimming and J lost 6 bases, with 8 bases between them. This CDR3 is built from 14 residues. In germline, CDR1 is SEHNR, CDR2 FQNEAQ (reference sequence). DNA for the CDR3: TGTGCCAGCAGCTTAGCTCAGGAAGATGAAAAACTGTTTTTT. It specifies CASSLAQEDEKLFF.

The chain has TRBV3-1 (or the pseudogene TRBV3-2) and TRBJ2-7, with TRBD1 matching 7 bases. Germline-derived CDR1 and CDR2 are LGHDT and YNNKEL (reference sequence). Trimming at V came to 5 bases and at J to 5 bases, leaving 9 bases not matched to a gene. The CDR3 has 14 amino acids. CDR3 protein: CASSSEQGYHEQYF. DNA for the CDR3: TGTGCCAGCAGCTCAGAACAGGGGTACCACGAGCAGTACTTC.

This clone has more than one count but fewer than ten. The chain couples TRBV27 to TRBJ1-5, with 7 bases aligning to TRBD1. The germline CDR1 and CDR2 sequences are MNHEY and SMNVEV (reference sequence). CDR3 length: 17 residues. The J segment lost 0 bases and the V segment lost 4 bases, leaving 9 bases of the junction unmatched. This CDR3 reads CASSSPSDRYSNQPQHF. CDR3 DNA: TGTGCCAGCAGTTCCCCTTCGGACAGGTATAGCAATCAGCCCCAGCATTTT.

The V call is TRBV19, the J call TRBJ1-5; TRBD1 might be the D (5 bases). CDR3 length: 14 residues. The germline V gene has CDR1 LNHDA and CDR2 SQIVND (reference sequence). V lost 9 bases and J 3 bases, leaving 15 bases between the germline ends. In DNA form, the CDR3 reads TGTGCCAGCAGGAGTTGGGGCCCCAATCAGCCCCAGCATTTT. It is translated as CASRSWGPNQPQHF.

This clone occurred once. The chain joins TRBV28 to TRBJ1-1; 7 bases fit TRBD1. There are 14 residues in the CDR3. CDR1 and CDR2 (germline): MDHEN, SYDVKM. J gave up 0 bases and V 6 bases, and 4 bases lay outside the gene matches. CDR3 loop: CASRGDSLNTEAFF. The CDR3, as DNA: TGTGCCAGCAGGGGGGACAGTTTGAACACTGAAGCTTTCTTT.

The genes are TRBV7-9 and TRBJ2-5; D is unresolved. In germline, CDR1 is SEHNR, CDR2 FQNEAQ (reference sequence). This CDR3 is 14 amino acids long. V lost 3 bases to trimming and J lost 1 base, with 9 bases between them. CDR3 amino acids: CASSLGSTQETQYF. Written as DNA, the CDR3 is TGTGCCAGCAGCTTGGGCAGCACCCAAGAGACCCAGTACTTC.

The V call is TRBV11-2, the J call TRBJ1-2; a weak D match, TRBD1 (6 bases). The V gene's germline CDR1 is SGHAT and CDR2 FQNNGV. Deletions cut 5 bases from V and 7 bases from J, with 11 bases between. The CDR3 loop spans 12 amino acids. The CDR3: CASSLGQIGYTF. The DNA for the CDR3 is TGTGCCAGCAGCCTCGGACAGATTGGCTACACCTTC.

The CDR3 nucleotides are TGTGCCAGCAGCCCAGGGTGCTGGGGAAGTTATAATTCACCCCTCCACTTT. Translating it yields CASSPGCWGSYNSPLHF. The chain is built from TRBV7-7 and TRBJ1-6, with D possibly matching TRBD1 (5 bases). Germline assignment: CDR1 SSHAT and CDR2 FNYEAQ (reference sequence). The length of the CDR3 is 17 residues. The V end lost 5 bases, the J end lost 4 bases, and 18 bases lay between the germline ends.

Here the CDR3 reads CASSHDPAGNTEAFF. The CDR3, as DNA: TGCGCCAGCAGCCACGACCCGGCGGGGAACACTGAAGCTTTCTTT. The V and J genes are TRBV4-3 and TRBJ1-1; D uncertain. The CDR3 covers 15 residues. Germline CDR1 LGHNA, CDR2 YSLEER. Trimming stripped 3 bases from V and 1 base from J, with 12 bases between.

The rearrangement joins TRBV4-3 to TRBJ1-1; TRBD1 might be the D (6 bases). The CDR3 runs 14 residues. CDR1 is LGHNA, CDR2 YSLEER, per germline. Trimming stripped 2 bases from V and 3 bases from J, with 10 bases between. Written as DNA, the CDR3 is TGCGCCAGCAGCCAATACAGGGACCACACTGAAGCTTTCTTT. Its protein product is CASSQYRDHTEAFF.

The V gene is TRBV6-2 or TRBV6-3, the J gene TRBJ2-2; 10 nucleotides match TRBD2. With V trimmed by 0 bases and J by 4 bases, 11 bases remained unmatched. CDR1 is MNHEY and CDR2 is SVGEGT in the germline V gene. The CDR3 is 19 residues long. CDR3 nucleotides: TGTGCCAGCAGTTACTCGGCGACGAGCGGGGGGGCCCTCACCGGGGAGCTGTTTTTT. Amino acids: CASSYSATSGGALTGELFF.